This TCR beta chain was observed in a study of cytomegalovirus exposure and HLA in healthy donors (dated by TCRdb to about 2017). Study-wide context: An earlier analysis of fewer than 750 of the donors reported about 300 Gb of sequence data and approximately 120 million unique TCR beta sequences obtained from roughly 170 million T cells. The number of donors typed differed by locus, with about 620-630 for A, B, C, DRB1 and DQB1, roughly 550 for DQA1, 600 to 610 for DPA1, and 472 for DPB1. Along with the approximately 700-subject first cohort, a separate validation cohort of over a hundred different subjects was used. In a later genetic analysis, genome-wide SNP genotypes for about 55% of the roughly 700 donors were used, and that subset was treated as a discovery cohort. An earlier analysis of 587 of the donors used high-throughput TCR beta sequencing to judge whether each TCR beta V gene segment behaved as functional or pseudogenic. Every discovery cohort repertoire had been produced on one sequencing platform. Using immunosequencing, the study profiled T cell repertoires from around 680 subjects and related those repertoires to cytomegalovirus serostatus. An early release covering more than 500 HLA-typed donors comprised about 300 gigabases of sequencing data and around 80 million unique TCR sequences. Because of strong linkage in the cohort, a handful of DR-DQ haplotypes were treated as single units for association and clustering. The later analysis used no new phenotypic data to find candidate immune exposures, relying instead on TCR beta sequences and their occurrence across donors. A later analysis re-examined previously published TCR beta repertoires from more than 600 donors and added high-resolution HLA genotyping to investigate patterns of TCR occurrence. High-throughput TCR immunosequencing, statistical association of individual TCRs with disease status, and machine learning were combined to predict cytomegalovirus infection status. Both class I and class II loci were covered by HLA typing, at four-digit resolution. Across some 400 genotyped donors of the cohort, an average of about 240,000 unique TCR beta nucleotide sequences per donor were sequenced, and roughly 18% of those sequences were non-productive. Donor age, sex, ethnicity and CMV serostatus were compiled together with the repertoire data. The aim of the study was to test whether cataloging public T cell receptors could identify signatures of past pathogen exposure. Among the roughly 380 genotyped donors, under 90% belonged to the genetic ancestry cluster associated with self-reported Caucasian donors.

The germline V gene specifies SGHAT as CDR1 and FQNNGV as CDR2. Reading from cysteine to phenylalanine, the CDR3 counts 15 amino acids. Here the CDR3 DNA is all that survives: 45 bases in frame from base 1. Unmatched junction bases come to 1, with V trimmed by 1 base and J by 2 bases. In total, fewer than 750 healthy bone marrow donors made up the cohort. At the time of sampling, every cohort member was nominally healthy, though immune exposures that went unrecorded were likely present. The donor tested CMV seropositive and was one of the 289 seropositive cohort members. A peripheral blood sample was provided by each donor, and peripheral blood mononuclear cells were used for TCR beta sequencing. The Qiagen DNeasy Blood Extraction Kit was used to extract genomic DNA from the blood cell samples. Libraries came from the immunoSEQ multiplex PCR assay. A mixture of 60 forward primers for TCR Vbeta segments and 13 reverse primers for TCR Jbeta segments was used in the multiplex PCR. The CDR3 region of rearranged TCR beta genes was amplified from genomic DNA by a multiplex PCR assay. The amplified TCR beta libraries were sequenced on the Illumina HiSeq System as 87-base-pair reads. As for the original processing: In a later analysis, approximately 74 million unique TCR beta chains were counted across the 500 to 700 repertoires, and roughly 11 million of these chains were shared by at least two donors. Raw reads were error-corrected and collapsed into unique sequences by a nearest-neighbor algorithm in which closely related sequences were merged to remove PCR and sequencing errors. To assign V, D and J gene segments, CDR3 sequences were aligned to IMGT reference sequences. For a sequence to be retained, a match of at least six nucleotides to both a V gene segment and a J gene segment was required. A rearrangement was called productive if the CDR3 had no stop codons and remained in frame with V and J, and every other rearrangement was called non-productive. CDR3 was defined according to IMGT convention as the region running from the second conserved V-encoded cysteine to the conserved J-encoded phenylalanine. The earlier analysis of about 590 of the donors excluded sequences that lacked an unambiguous match to a single V gene segment. In an earlier analysis of several hundred of the donors, V segments were called functional above 56.7% productive rearrangements and were called segregating when the between-donor standard deviation exceeded 5%. A statistical classification framework was developed to diagnose cytomegalovirus status using the catalog of TCR beta chain sequences. A later analysis assigned V and J genes by comparing TCR nucleotide sequences with IMGT/GENE-DB human TR gene sequences. A later analysis assigned CDR3 sequences and most-parsimonious VDJ recombination scenarios with the TCRdist pipeline. In a later analysis, every TCR beta chain was defined by the combination of its CDR3 amino acid sequence and its V-gene family, and reads without a unique V-gene family were dropped. In a later analysis, around 600 highly shared, low-generation-probability nucleotide sequences were removed to address suspected cross-contamination and a sequencing artifact. For each public chain, a later analysis derived a clonal expansion index from normalized ranks of inferred template counts within each repertoire. In a later analysis, generation probabilities were computed using a VDJ recombination model fitted to out-of-frame rearrangements, and the results were checked against IGoR. A later analysis scored TCR-TCR, TCR-HLA and TCR-CMV co-occurrence with hypergeometric tests, applying a repertoire-size bias correction to TCR pairs. A later analysis estimated false discovery rates by permuting HLA or CMV assignments 20 times. In a later analysis, co-occurring TCRs were grouped using DBSCAN, with TCRdist sequence similarity added in when clustering inside HLA-allele-positive subsets. Repertoires with fewer than 30,000 or more than 120,000 public chains were left out of co-occurrence clustering, as were a handful of repertoires with anomalous nucleotide sharing. TCRdb carries this immuneACCESS record with in-frame sequences only. Its versions omit some clonotypes, under half of them owing to an unresolved V gene in the studies checked, with the rest unexplained. V and J calls and clone size are given by that table; D and trimming were obtained from the DNA. Across this sample there are around 160,000 clones, with roughly 78% seen only once. The ten largest clones take up around 3% of the sample.

What the research found in general, with its limitations: A further reported finding was that TCR beta sequences accurately predicted the HLA-A and HLA-B alleles for most subjects in the first cohort. Linkage disequilibrium might explain the correlated functional status among segregating V segments, but an unknown experimental factor could not be ruled out. Presence/absence analyses assumed roughly uniform sequencing depth across donors, an assumption that may not hold. Some IMGT-functional V segments, including TRBV6-2 and TRBV6-3, could not be distinguished by the 87-base-pair reads and were therefore excluded. In an earlier analysis of several hundred of the donors, most TCR beta V segments were observed in productive rearrangements about 87% or about 30% of the time, broadly matching IMGT annotations. A few of the identified cytomegalovirus-associated TCR beta chains were confirmed in vitro to be specific for cytomegalovirus antigens. In a later analysis, HLA-associated TCR beta chains were found to be more clonally expanded and to have lower generation probabilities than equally common non-associated chains. The sequencing pipeline was judged likely to have produced a cluster of highly shared sequence variants as a technical artifact. Only TCR beta chains were sequenced in this cohort, and the absence of alpha or paired-chain data limited detectable features. Most CMV-associated TCR beta chains appeared to be HLA-restricted in a later analysis, and the HLA associations seemed to be driven largely by CMV exposure. A later analysis associated about 18,000 TCR beta sequences with specific HLA alleles at a false discovery rate of 0.05. Strong co-occurrence of HLA alleles, especially DR and DQ, made assigning TCR associations to individual alleles difficult. The earlier analysis of about 600 of the donors excluded roughly 17 rarely observed V segments, including chromosome 9 orphons, because counts were too low. According to the authors, the approach could potentially be generalized to other disease states and immunological phenotypes. Immune exposure information for the cohort was limited to CMV serostatus. Most TCR sequences were observed very rarely across donors, whereas some public TCRs were present in many individuals. Several of the top co-occurrence clusters appeared to be linked to parvovirus B19, influenza, CMV and Epstein-Barr virus, according to a later analysis. In a later genetic analysis, a missense DCLRE1C variant was associated with V-gene and J-gene trimming of TCR beta chains, and the association was replicated in an independent cohort. Because HLA typing was missing for some donors at each locus, association tests included only the typed subset. In a later genetic analysis, fewer N-insertions in productive TCRs were reported among donors in an Asian-associated ancestry cluster than the roughly 670-donor mean. Cytomegalovirus status was reported to be diagnosed by the classifier with high specificity and sensitivity in both the original and validation cohorts. The study listed 164 TCR beta chains as associated with cytomegalovirus. In a later analysis, TCR association rates were found to vary across HLA loci, with the most associated TCRs seen for DRB1 alleles and the fewest for HLA-C alleles.

In regard to this clone: Its binding antigen is unknown. Per-base qualities were not stored, and no clone one base away is much larger.

The origin of this receptor is a man in his forties or fifties in good health and CMV-seropositive. The chain joins TRBV11-2 to TRBJ1-4; TRBD1 fits 7 bases in the junction. Sequencing was done on a sample of PBMCs. CDR3 region: CASSLVRGTNEKLFF. The bases read TGTGCCAGCAGCTTAGTCAGGGGGACTAATGAAAAACTGTTTTTT.